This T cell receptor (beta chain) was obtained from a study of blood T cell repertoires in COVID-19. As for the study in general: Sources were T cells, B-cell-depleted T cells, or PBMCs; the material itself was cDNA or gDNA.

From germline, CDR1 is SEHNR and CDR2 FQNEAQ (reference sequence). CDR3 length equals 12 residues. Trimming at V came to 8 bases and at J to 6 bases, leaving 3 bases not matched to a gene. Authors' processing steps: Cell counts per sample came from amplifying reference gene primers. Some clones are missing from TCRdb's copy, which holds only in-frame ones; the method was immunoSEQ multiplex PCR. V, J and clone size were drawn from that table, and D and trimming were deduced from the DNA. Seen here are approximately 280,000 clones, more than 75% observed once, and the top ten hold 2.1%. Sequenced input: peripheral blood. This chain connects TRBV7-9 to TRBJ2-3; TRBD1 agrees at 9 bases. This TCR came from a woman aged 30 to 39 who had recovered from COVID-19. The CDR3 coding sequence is TGTGCCAGCGGGACAGGGCCGGATACGCAGTATTTT. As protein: CASGTGPDTQYF.